Listed below are T cell receptor beta chains from one sample, sequenced in a study of cytomegalovirus exposure and HLA in healthy donors. The protocol was immunoSEQ multiplex PCR, while the TCRdb copy is restricted to in-frame clones and leaves out a portion. The sample has about 270,000 clones, about nine tenths seen once; the top ten hold approximately 4.3%. The sequenced sample consisted of PBMCs. These receptors all stem from a man aged 35 to 55 in good health and CMV-seropositive. Each CDR3 is given with its conserved first and last residue. A D gene is named only where the DNA matches it firmly. Size tells how often a clone was seen (once, few, many) or the class of an expanded clone, and some rows leave it out.

clone_size	d_call	v_call	j_call	cdr3_nt	cdr3_aa
-	-	TRBV5-1	TRBJ2-3	TGCGCCAGCAGCTACGCCGGTAACGCAGATACGCAGTATTTT	CASSYAGNADTQYF
-	TRBD2	TRBV5-4	TRBJ2-3	TGTGCCAGCAGCCCGGGGGGGGGCACAGATACGCAGTATTTT	CASSPGGGTDTQYF
-	-	TRBV19	TRBJ1-1	TGTGCCAGTAGTATAAGGGTGGGGCAGCTAAACACTGAAGCTTTCTTT	CASSIRVGQLNTEAFF
-	TRBD1	TRBV10-1	TRBJ1-1	TGCGCCAGGCGACAGGGGTGCGTCACTGAAGCTTTCTTT	CARRQGCVTEAFF
once	TRBD1	TRBV12-5	TRBJ1-5	TGTGCTAGTGACGTCCAGGGGGCCCGCAATCAGCCCCAGCATTTT	CASDVQGARNQPQHF
-	-	TRBV28	TRBJ1-5	TGTGCCAGCAGACACCACAATCAGCCCCAGCATTTT	CASRHHNQPQHF
-	-	TRBV30	TRBJ1-2	TGTGCCTGGAGTCGGGGGGGCTATGGCTACACCTTC	CAWSRGGYGYTF
-	TRBD2	TRBV7-6	TRBJ2-7	TGTGCCAGCAGCTTAGCCGAGACTAGCGGGACCACCTACGAGCAGTACTTC	CASSLAETSGTTYEQYF
-	TRBD2	TRBV7-8	TRBJ2-3	TGTGCCAGCAGCTTAAAAGTTTATCCGGAGGCTAGCGGGAGGGCCACAGATACGCAGTATTTT	CASSLKVYPEASGRATDTQYF
-	-	TRBV6-5	TRBJ2-7	TGTGCCAGCAGACGGTCGGGACACCTCTACGAGCAGTACTTC	CASRRSGHLYEQYF
-	-	TRBV5-4	TRBJ2-5	TGTGCCAGCAGCTTGCCGTCGTTACAAGAGACCCAGTACTTC	CASSLPSLQETQYF
-	-	TRBV7-2	TRBJ2-7	TGTGCCAGCAGCTTAGCAGGAGCTGGCGAGCAGTACTTC	CASSLAGAGEQYF
-	TRBD1	TRBV19	TRBJ2-7	TGTGCCAGTAGTATACTTCCCCCTTCGACAGGGGTCTACGAGCAGTACTTC	CASSILPPSTGVYEQYF
-	-	TRBV20-1	TRBJ2-5	TGCAGTGCTTTGGCTGAGACCCAGTACTTC	CSALAETQYF
-	-	TRBV5-5	TRBJ1-1	TGTGCCAGCAGCCCAAGAAGGGGAGGAACTGAAGCTTTCTTT	CASSPRRGGTEAFF
-	TRBD1	TRBV7-2	TRBJ2-7	TGTGCCAGCAGCTTGCCTTGGGGACAGGGGAGGTACGAGCAGTACTTC	CASSLPWGQGRYEQYF
-	TRBD1	TRBV2	TRBJ2-7	TGTGCCAGCATTCAACAGGGGCTTGCCGAGCAGTACTTC	CASIQQGLAEQYF
-	-	TRBV28	TRBJ2-3	TGTGCCAGCAGTTTATGGGGGTACAGGGTGGGGGCCTTCACAGATACGCAGTATTTT	CASSLWGYRVGAFTDTQYF
-	TRBD1	TRBV9	TRBJ2-1	TGTGCCAGCAGCGTAGACCAGGGGGCCTACAATGAGCAGTTCTTC	CASSVDQGAYNEQFF
-	-	TRBV28	TRBJ2-7	TGTGCCAGCAGCGCTATACCAATAACCTACGAGCAGTACTTC	CASSAIPITYEQYF
-	TRBD2	TRBV27	TRBJ2-7	TGTGCCAGCAGGACTAGCGGGAGCTACGAGCAGTACTTC	CASRTSGSYEQYF
-	TRBD2	TRBV5-1	TRBJ2-7	TGCGCCAGCAGCTTTACGGGAGGCTTTACCTACGAGCAGTACTTC	CASSFTGGFTYEQYF
-	-	TRBV7-3	TRBJ2-7	TGTGCCAGCAGCTTAGGGGACACCTCCTACGAGCAGTACTTC	CASSLGDTSYEQYF
-	-	TRBV6-5	TRBJ1-2	TGTGCCAGCAGGCCGGACGGCACGGGAGGCTACACCTTC	CASRPDGTGGYTF
few	TRBD1	TRBV25-1	TRBJ1-1	TGTGCCAGCAGTGATTCGGGGGACAGCAACACTGAAGCTTTCTTT	CASSDSGDSNTEAFF
-	TRBD2	TRBV27	TRBJ2-1	TGTGCCAGCAGTTTACGCGGGAGTCACAATGAGCAGTTCTTC	CASSLRGSHNEQFF
-	TRBD1	TRBV2	TRBJ1-5	TGTGCCAGCAGCGACGACAGGGTACGTCAGCCCCAGCATTTT	CASSDDRVRQPQHF
-	TRBD2	TRBV4-3	TRBJ2-7	TGCGCCAGCAGCCAAGATAGACTAGCGGGAGTCACCTACGAGCAGTACTTC	CASSQDRLAGVTYEQYF
once	-	TRBV4-1	TRBJ1-1	TGCGCCAGCAGCGAGGAGAGGGCGCGGAACACTGAAGCTTTCTTT	CASSEERARNTEAFF
-	-	TRBV27	TRBJ2-6	TGTGCCAGCAAAAGACAGGGGGCCAACGTCCTGACTTTC	CASKRQGANVLTF
-	-	TRBV6-4	TRBJ1-5	TGTGCCAGCAGTGCAGGGGTTGCCAATCAGCCCCAGCATTTT	CASSAGVANQPQHF
once	-	TRBV7-9	TRBJ2-4	TGTGCCAGCAGCTTAGGGAGGGACAGAGCCAAAAACATTCAGTACTTC	CASSLGRDRAKNIQYF
-	TRBD1	TRBV29-1	TRBJ2-7	TGCAGCGTTCTCGGGACAGGGCCCTACGAGCAGTACTTC	CSVLGTGPYEQYF
many	-	TRBV27	TRBJ1-1	TGTGCCAGCAGCCCGACATCGGCAGGGGCTGAAGCTTTCTTT	CASSPTSAGAEAFF
-	-	TRBV29-1	TRBJ2-2	TGCAGCGTGGAGCGGGACAGGCTCACCGGGGAGCTGTTTTTT	CSVERDRLTGELFF
once	TRBD1	TRBV5-6	TRBJ1-2	TGTGCCAGCAGCCCAATGGGACAGGGAGCTGGCTACACCTTC	CASSPMGQGAGYTF
-	-	TRBV29-1	TRBJ2-7	TGCAGCGTCGCCCTCTCCTACGAGCAGTACTTC	CSVALSYEQYF
once	TRBD2	TRBV27	TRBJ2-1	TGTGCCAGCAGTTTAGGGACTAGCGGGGGGTACAATGAGCAGTTCTTC	CASSLGTSGGYNEQFF
-	-	TRBV11-2	TRBJ2-1	TGTGCCAGCAGCCTTTCCGGGGATCTTCGCTACAATGAGCAGTTCTTC	CASSLSGDLRYNEQFF
-	TRBD1	TRBV29-1	TRBJ1-2	TGCAGCCTTTCAAGGGCAGGGGGTCGCTACACCTTC	CSLSRAGGRYTF
once	-	TRBV19	TRBJ2-1	TGTGCCAGTAGTCCCCGCCGAGGGAGCAATGAGCAGTTCTTC	CASSPRRGSNEQFF
once	-	TRBV18	TRBJ1-2	TGTGCCAGCTCACCTACCGGGGGAAACTATGGCTACACCTTC	CASSPTGGNYGYTF
-	TRBD1	TRBV7-2	TRBJ1-4	TGTGCCAGCAGCTCCCGGACAGGGGTGGAAGAAAAACTGTTTTTT	CASSSRTGVEEKLFF
-	TRBD2	TRBV29-1	TRBJ2-1	TGCAGCGTTGATGGTGGACTAGCGGGAGCGTCCTACAATGAGCAGTTCTTC	CSVDGGLAGASYNEQFF
-	TRBD1	TRBV4-3	TRBJ1-1	TGCGCCAGCAGCCAAGGCCTAGGGGGCAACACTGAAGCTTTCTTT	CASSQGLGGNTEAFF
-	TRBD1	TRBV5-1	TRBJ1-4	TGCGCCAGCAGCTTGGGGCAGGGGGTAAATGAAAAACTGTTTTTT	CASSLGQGVNEKLFF
-	TRBD1	TRBV2	TRBJ1-2	TGTGCCAGCAGCGTCGGACAGGGTGGTCGCTATGGCTACACCTTC	CASSVGQGGRYGYTF
-	-	TRBV7-2	TRBJ1-5	TGTGCCAGCAGCCCGCAGGGGCCTTTCCGCAATCAGCCCCAGCATTTT	CASSPQGPFRNQPQHF
-	TRBD2	TRBV2	TRBJ2-5	TGTGCCAGCGTTGGAAGGGCTAGCGGGGTCCAAGAGACCCAGTACTTC	CASVGRASGVQETQYF
-	TRBD1	TRBV19	TRBJ1-5	TGTGCCAGTAGTAGAGACAGGGGCAATCAGCCCCAGCATTTT	CASSRDRGNQPQHF
-	-	TRBV9	TRBJ2-7	TGTGCCAGCAGCGAGGACTATGGGGGCGAGCAGTACTTC	CASSEDYGGEQYF
-	TRBD1	TRBV5-1	TRBJ2-1	TGCGCCAGCAGCTTTGGGCAGGGGGCCTACAATGAGCAGTTCTTC	CASSFGQGAYNEQFF
-	-	TRBV28	TRBJ1-4	TGTGCCAGCAGCCGATTGAGTTCGAACGAAAAACTGTTTTTT	CASSRLSSNEKLFF